Sequencing of this TCR beta chain was carried out in a study of T-cell memory formation after mild COVID-19. Study results and limitations: Clones contracting day 15 to 85 were balanced CD4/CD8; later expanders leaned CD4+.

TCRdb reprocessed the 5' RACE reads with MiXCR, giving one entry per CDR3 protein. Here the sample spans more than 300,000 distinct CDR3 sequences, roughly an eighth being singletons. Comments on this clonotype: Its target is unknown.

The V and J ends lost 4 bases and 8 bases respectively, with 11 bases between them. Germline CDR1 reads KGHDR; CDR2 reads SFDVKD. The CDR3 runs 13 residues. The clonotype comes from a man between 18 and 29 years old who had mild COVID-19 (a few samples of this study predate the infection). Cell type and time point are not known. Input material: PBMCs or a T cell subset sorted from them (not recorded which). The V call is TRBV24-1, the J call TRBJ2-1; the D is unclear. The DNA for the CDR3 is TGTGCCACCAGTGAGGTGGCGTGGGATGAGCAGTTCTTC. Amino acid sequence: CATSEVAWDEQFF.